This TCR beta chain was retrieved from a study of OX40 agonist ivuxolimab in advanced cancers. The V and J ends lost 6 bases and 0 bases respectively, with 13 bases between them. Germline V CDR1 and CDR2: KGHSH, LQKENI. The CDR3 length is 15 residues. The protocol was immunoSEQ multiplex PCR, while the TCRdb copy is restricted to in-frame clones and leaves out a portion. The sample holds more than 80,000 clones, around 88% seen once. Source: CD4+ or CD8+ T cells sorted from blood, taken in a trial of the OX40 agonist ivuxolimab. The receptor's source is an adult with an advanced solid tumor such as melanoma, head and neck, liver or kidney cancer. The chain employs TRBV18 and TRBJ2-3, with D possibly called TRBD1 or TRBD2 (5 bases each). The CDR3, as DNA: TGTGCCAGCTCTCCAAATGGGGGAAGCACAGATACGCAGTATTTT. Its translation is CASSPNGGSTDTQYF.